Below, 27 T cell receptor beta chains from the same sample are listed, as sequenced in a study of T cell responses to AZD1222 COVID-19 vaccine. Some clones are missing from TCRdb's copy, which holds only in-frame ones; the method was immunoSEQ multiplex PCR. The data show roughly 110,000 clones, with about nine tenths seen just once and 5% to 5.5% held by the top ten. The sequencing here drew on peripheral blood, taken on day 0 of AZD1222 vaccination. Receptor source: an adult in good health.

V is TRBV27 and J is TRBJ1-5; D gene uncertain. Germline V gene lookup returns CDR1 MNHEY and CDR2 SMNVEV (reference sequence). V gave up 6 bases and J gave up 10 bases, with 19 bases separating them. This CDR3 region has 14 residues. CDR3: CASSLREAISPQHF. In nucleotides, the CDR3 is TGTGCCAGCAGCTTGCGAGAAGCAATCAGCCCCCAGCATTTT.

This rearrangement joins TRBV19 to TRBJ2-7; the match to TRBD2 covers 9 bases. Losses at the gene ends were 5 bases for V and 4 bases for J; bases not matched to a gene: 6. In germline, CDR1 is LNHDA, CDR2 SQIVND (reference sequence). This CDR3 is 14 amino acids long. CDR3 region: CASSSSSGSYEQYF. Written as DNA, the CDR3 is TGTGCCAGTAGTTCCAGTAGCGGGAGTTACGAGCAGTACTTC. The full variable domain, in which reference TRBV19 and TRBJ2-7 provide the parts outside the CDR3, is DGGITQSPKYLFRKEGQNVTLSCEQNLNHDAMYWYRQDPGQGLRLIYYSQIVNDFQKGDIAEGYSVSREKKESFPLTVTSAQKNPTAFYLCASSSSSGSYEQYFGPGTRLTVT.

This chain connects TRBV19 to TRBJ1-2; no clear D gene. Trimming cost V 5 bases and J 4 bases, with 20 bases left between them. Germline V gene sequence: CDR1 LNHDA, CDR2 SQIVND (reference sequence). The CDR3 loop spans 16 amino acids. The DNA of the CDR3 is TGTGCCAGTAGTGTTGGACGGAGAGAATGGTCCTATGGCTACACCTTC. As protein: CASSVGRREWSYGYTF.

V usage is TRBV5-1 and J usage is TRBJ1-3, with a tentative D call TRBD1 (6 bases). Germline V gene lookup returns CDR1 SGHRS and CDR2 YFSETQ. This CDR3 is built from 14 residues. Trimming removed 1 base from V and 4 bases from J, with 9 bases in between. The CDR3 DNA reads TGCGCCAGCAGCTTGAACAGGGCGGGAAACACCATATATTTT. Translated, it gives CASSLNRAGNTIYF.

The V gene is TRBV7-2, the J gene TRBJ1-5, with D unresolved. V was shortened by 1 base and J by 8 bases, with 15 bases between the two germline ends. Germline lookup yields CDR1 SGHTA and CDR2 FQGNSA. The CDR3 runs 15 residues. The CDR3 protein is CASSLVGPSVKPQHF. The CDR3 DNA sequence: TGTGCCAGCAGCTTAGTGGGCCCATCCGTGAAGCCCCAGCATTTT.

In DNA, the CDR3 is TGTGCCAGAAGCGCCGCCAGGGACCACGAGCAGTACTTC. It codes for CARSAARDHEQYF. This chain connects TRBV5-3 to TRBJ2-7; possibly TRBD1 or TRBD2 for D (5 bases each). TRBV5-3 is an ORF; its function is uncertain. The CDR3 is made up of 13 amino acids. Trimming took 4 bases from V and 5 from J, leaving 13 bases between them.

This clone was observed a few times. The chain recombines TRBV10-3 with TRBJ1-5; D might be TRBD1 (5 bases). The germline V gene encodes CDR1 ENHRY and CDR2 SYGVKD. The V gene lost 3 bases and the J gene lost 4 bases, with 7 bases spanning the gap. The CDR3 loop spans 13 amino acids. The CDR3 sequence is CAISEGENQPQHF. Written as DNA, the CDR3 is TGTGCCATCAGTGAAGGGGAAAATCAGCCCCAGCATTTT.

DNA for the CDR3: TGTGCCAGCAGTTACGACTCAAATTCACCCCTCCACTTT. Translated: CASSYDSNSPLHF. The V and J genes are TRBV6-5 and TRBJ1-6, with D unresolved. There are 13 residues in the CDR3. CDR1 and CDR2 (germline): MNHEY, SVGAGI. Trimming left V 2 bases short and J 7 bases short, with 6 bases between.

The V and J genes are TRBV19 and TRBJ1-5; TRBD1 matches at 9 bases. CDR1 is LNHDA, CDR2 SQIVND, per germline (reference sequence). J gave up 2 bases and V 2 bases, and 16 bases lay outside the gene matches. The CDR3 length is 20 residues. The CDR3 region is CASSIRSDRGYLYGNQPQHF. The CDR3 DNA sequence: TGTGCCAGTAGTATACGGTCGGACAGGGGATATCTTTATGGCAATCAGCCCCAGCATTTT.

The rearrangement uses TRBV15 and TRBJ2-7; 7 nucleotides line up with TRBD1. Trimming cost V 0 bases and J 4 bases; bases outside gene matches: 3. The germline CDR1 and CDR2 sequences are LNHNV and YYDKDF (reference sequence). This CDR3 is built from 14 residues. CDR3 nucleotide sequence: TGTGCCACCAGCAGAGATAGGGGGCGATACGAGCAGTACTTC. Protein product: CATSRDRGRYEQYF.

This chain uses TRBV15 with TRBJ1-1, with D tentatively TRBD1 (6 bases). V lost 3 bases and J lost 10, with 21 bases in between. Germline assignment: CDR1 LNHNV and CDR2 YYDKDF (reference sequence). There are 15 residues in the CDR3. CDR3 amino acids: CATSRSEGGRGGAFF. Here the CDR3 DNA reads TGTGCCACCAGCAGGTCCGAAGGGGGTCGGGGCGGAGCTTTCTTT.

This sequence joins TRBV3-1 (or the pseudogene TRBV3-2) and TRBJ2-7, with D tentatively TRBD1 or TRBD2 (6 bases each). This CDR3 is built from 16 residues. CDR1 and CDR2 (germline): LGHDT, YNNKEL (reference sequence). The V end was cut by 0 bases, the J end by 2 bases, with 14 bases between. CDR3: CASSQELADSPYEQYF. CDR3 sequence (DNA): TGTGCCAGCAGCCAAGAATTAGCGGACAGTCCCTACGAGCAGTACTTC.

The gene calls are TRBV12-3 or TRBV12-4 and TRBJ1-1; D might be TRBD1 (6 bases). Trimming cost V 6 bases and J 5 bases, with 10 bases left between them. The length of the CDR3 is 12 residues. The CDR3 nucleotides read TGTGCCAGCAGACGGACAGCTACTGAAGCTTTCTTT. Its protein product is CASRRTATEAFF.

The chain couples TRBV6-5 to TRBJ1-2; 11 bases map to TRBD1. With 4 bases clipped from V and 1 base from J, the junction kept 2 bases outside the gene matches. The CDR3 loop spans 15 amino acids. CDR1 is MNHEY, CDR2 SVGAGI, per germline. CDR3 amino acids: CASSSGQGVNYGYTF. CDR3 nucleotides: TGTGCCAGCAGTTCGGGACAGGGGGTTAACTATGGCTACACCTTC.

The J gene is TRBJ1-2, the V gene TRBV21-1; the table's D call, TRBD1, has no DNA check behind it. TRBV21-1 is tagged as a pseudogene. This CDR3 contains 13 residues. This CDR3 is CASVHRVGYGYTF. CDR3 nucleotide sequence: TGTGCCAGCGTCCACAGGGTAGGGTATGGCTACACCTTC.

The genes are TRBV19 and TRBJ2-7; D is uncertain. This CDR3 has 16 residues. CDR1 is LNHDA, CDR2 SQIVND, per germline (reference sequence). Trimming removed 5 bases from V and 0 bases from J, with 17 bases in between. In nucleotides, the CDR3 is TGTGCCAGTAGTGACCGGTGGTGGGAAGACTCCTACGAGCAGTACTTC. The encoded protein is CASSDRWWEDSYEQYF.

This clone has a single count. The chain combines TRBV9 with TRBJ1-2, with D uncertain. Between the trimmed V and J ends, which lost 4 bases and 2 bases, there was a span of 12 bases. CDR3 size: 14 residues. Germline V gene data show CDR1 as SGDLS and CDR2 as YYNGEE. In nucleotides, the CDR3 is TGTGCCAGCAGCTCCCGGGGTACAAACTATGGCTACACCTTC. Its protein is CASSSRGTNYGYTF.

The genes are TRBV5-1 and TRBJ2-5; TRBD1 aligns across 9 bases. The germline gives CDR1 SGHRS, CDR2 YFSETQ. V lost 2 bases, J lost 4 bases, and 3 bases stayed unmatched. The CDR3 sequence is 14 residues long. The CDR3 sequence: CASSFRQGGETQYF. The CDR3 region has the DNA TGCGCCAGCAGCTTCCGACAGGGGGGAGAGACCCAGTACTTC.

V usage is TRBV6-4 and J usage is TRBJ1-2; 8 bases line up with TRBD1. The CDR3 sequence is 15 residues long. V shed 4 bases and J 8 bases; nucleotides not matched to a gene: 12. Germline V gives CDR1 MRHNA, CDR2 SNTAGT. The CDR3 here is CASSASGQGTGGYTF. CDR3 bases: TGTGCCAGCAGTGCTAGCGGACAGGGAACGGGAGGCTACACCTTC.

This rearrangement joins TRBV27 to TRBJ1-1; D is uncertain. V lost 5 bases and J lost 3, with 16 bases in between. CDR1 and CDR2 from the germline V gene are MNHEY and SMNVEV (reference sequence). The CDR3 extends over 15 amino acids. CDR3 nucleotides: TGTGCCAGCAGTAAGATCCGACGAGGCGACACTGAAGCTTTCTTT. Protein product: CASSKIRRGDTEAFF.

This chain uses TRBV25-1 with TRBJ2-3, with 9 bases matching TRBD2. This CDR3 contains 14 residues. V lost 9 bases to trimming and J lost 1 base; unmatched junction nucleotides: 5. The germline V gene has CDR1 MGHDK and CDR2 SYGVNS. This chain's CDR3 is CASRTSERTDTQYF. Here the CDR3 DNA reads TGTGCCAGTAGGACTAGCGAACGCACAGATACGCAGTATTTT.

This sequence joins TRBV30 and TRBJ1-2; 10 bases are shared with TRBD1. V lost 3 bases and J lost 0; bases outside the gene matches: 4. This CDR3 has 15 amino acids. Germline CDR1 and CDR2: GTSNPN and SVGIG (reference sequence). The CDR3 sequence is CAWRGTGDPNYGYTF. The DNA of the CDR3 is TGTGCCTGGAGAGGGACAGGGGATCCTAACTATGGCTACACCTTC.

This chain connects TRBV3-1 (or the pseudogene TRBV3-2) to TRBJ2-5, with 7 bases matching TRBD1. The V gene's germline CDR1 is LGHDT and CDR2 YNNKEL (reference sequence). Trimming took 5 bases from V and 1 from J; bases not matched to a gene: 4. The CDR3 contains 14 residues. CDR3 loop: CASSYNRGQETQYF. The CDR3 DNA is TGTGCCAGCAGCTATAACAGGGGCCAAGAGACCCAGTACTTC.

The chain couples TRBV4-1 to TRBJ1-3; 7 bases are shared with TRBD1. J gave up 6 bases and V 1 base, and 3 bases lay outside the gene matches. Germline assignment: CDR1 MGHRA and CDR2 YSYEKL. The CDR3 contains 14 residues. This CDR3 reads CASSQAQGENTIYF. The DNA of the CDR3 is TGCGCCAGCAGCCAAGCGCAGGGGGAAAACACCATATATTTT.

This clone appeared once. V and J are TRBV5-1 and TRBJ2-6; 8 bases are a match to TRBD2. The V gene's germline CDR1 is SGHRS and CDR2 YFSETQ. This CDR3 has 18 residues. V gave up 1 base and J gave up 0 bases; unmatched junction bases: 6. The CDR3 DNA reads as TGCGCCAGCAGCTTGACTAGCGGCCCGAGCTCTGGGGCCAACGTCCTGACTTTC. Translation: CASSLTSGPSSGANVLTF. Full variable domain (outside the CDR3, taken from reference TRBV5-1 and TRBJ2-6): KAGVTQTPRYLIKTRGQQVTLSCSPISGHRSVSWYQQTPGQGLQFLFEYFSETQRNKGNFPGRFSGRQFSNSRSEMNVSTLELGDSALYLCASSLTSGPSSGANVLTFGAGSRLTVL.

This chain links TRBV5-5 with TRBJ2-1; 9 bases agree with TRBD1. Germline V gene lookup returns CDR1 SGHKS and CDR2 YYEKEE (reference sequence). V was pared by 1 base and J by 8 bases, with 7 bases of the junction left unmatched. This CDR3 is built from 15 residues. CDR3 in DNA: TGTGCCAGCAGCTTGACAGGGGGCGAATCAGATGAGCAGTTCTTC. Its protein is CASSLTGGESDEQFF.

The CDR3 here is CASQTDASGNTIYF. The CDR3 DNA sequence: TGTGCCAGCCAGACGGATGCGTCTGGAAACACCATATATTTT. The genes are TRBV9 and TRBJ1-3; D is unclear. Per the germline V gene, CDR1 is SGDLS and CDR2 is YYNGEE. Trimming shortened V by 7 bases and J by 1 base, and 12 bases separated the two germline ends. The CDR3 consists of 14 residues.